Listed here are 27 T cell receptor beta chains from one sample, sequenced in a study of lung T cells in sarcoidosis with Löfgren's syndrome. A single record per CDR3 protein comes from TCRdb applying MiXCR to the reads. The data contain more than 8,500 distinct CDR3 sequences, just under 20% of them seen just once; the ten biggest clones take up 6% to 9%. Sequencing was performed on CD4+ T cells from bronchoalveolar lavage. The receptors derive from a human donor with sarcoidosis (Löfgren's syndrome or another form), or a control subject (not recorded which).

This clonotype was detected ten times or more. The CDR3 sequence: CASSWSGRGDNEQFF. The CDR3 DNA is TGCGCCAGCAGCTGGAGCGGGAGAGGCGACAATGAGCAGTTCTTC. The V call is TRBV5-1, the J call TRBJ2-1; 8 bases map to TRBD2. Germline trimming cut 3 bases from V and 5 bases from J; bases unmatched to any gene: 7. This CDR3 comprises 15 residues. The germline V gene encodes CDR1 SGHRS and CDR2 YFSETQ.

At least ten counts were recorded for this clonotype. The chain recombines TRBV6-4 with TRBJ2-7; D gene unclear. CDR3 length: 13 residues. Trimming pared 2 bases from V and 0 bases from J, leaving 5 bases between. CDR1 is MRHNA and CDR2 is SNTAGT in the germline V gene. CDR3 DNA: TGTGCCAGCAGTGACCCCCTCTCCTACGAGCAGTACTTC. This gives the protein CASSDPLSYEQYF.

Many counts were recorded for this clonotype. The chain carries TRBV7-9 and TRBJ2-1; 14 bases fit TRBD2. This CDR3 is 15 amino acids long. Trimming took 5 bases from V and 9 from J; bases not matched to a gene: 6. Per germline, CDR1 SEHNR and CDR2 FQNEAQ (reference sequence). This chain's CDR3 is CASSKEGLAGGEQFF. The CDR3 bases are TGTGCCAGCAGCAAAGAAGGACTAGCGGGAGGTGAGCAGTTCTTC.

This clonotype appeared a few times. J is TRBJ2-5 and V is TRBV5-1, with TRBD1 matching over 11 bases. Losses at the gene ends were 5 bases for V and 4 bases for J; bases not matched to a gene: 7. The CDR3 length is 15 residues. Germline lookup yields CDR1 SGHRS and CDR2 YFSETQ. The CDR3 spells CASSPGQGARETQYF. DNA for the CDR3: TGCGCCAGCAGTCCCGGACAGGGGGCTAGAGAGACCCAGTACTTC.

This clonotype appeared many times. The chain links TRBV5-1 to TRBJ2-2; D may be TRBD2 (5 bases). The germline V gene has CDR1 SGHRS and CDR2 YFSETQ. The V end was cut by 2 bases, the J end by 8 bases, with 13 bases between. CDR3 length: 14 amino acids. CDR3 sequence: CASSLAVEVGELFF. Here the CDR3 DNA reads TGCGCCAGCAGCTTAGCGGTTGAGGTGGGGGAGCTGTTTTTT.

By share of the sample, this clonotype is medium-sized. V is TRBV27 and J is TRBJ2-7; D remains unclear. Germline values: CDR1 MNHEY, CDR2 SMNVEV (reference sequence). V lost 1 base to trimming and J lost 2 bases, with 12 bases between them. The CDR3 length is 15 residues. This chain's CDR3 is CASSLFLGRAYEQYF. In DNA, the CDR3 is TGTGCCAGCAGTTTATTTTTGGGAAGGGCCTACGAGCAGTACTTC.

V and J are TRBV10-2 and TRBJ2-7, with D uncertain. Germline V gene data show CDR1 as WSHSY and CDR2 as SAAADI. The CDR3 has 14 residues. Between the trimmed V and J ends, which lost 5 bases and 8 bases, there was a span of 19 bases. The CDR3 here is CASSFRFLSDKQYF. For the CDR3, the DNA is TGCGCCAGCAGTTTTAGGTTCCTAAGCGACAAGCAGTACTTC.

Judged by abundance, this clonotype is medium-sized. A read error may produce the germline difference seen at one junction end. The chain carries TRBV6-1 and TRBJ1-5; D gene uncertain. CDR1 MNHNS and CDR2 SASEGT come from the germline V gene. The CDR3 sequence is 13 residues long. This CDR3 reads CATSLGLDQPQHF. The CDR3 coding sequence is TGTGCCACCAGTCTTGGATTGGATCAGCCCCAGCATTTT.

Many counts were recorded for this clonotype. The CDR3 reads CASSEVPTALYEQYF. For the CDR3, the DNA is TGTGCCAGCAGTGAAGTTCCCACGGCTCTATACGAGCAGTACTTC. The chain employs TRBV6-1 and TRBJ2-7; D gene unclear. The CDR3 loop spans 15 amino acids. Germline values: CDR1 MNHNS, CDR2 SASEGT. With 1 base removed from V and 4 bases from J, the gap between germline ends came to 14 bases.

As to this clonotype: This could be a read error, since a much larger clone is one nucleotide away. This rearrangement joins TRBV5-1 to TRBJ2-7, with TRBD2 matching 9 bases. The length of the CDR3 is 14 residues. The germline V gene encodes CDR1 SGHRS and CDR2 YFSETQ. The CDR3 spells CASNLAGGSGKQYF. The CDR3 nucleotides read TGCGCCAGCAACTTGGCGGGAGGGTCGGGGAAGCAGTACTTC.

In regard to this clonotype: The conserved phenylalanine or tryptophan is not found at the CDR3 terminus, so this likely reflects a read error. The genes are TRBV5-4 and TRBJ1-1; D uncertain. Looked up from germline, CDR1 is SGHNT and CDR2 is YYREEE (reference sequence). Trimming left V 0 bases short and J 0 bases short, with 9 bases between. CDR3 length: 15 residues. The CDR3 DNA sequence: TGTGCCAGCAGCTTGGACGGGATACTGAACACTGAAGCTTTCTCT. Amino acid sequence: CASSLDGILNTEAFS.

This clonotype was found many times. The rearrangement links TRBV7-2 to TRBJ2-1; TRBD1 matches at 7 bases. The CDR3 length is 14 residues. From germline, CDR1 is SGHTA and CDR2 FQGNSA. Trimming removed 4 bases from V and 8 bases from J; junction bases left unmatched: 8. The CDR3 region has the DNA TGTGCCAGCAGCTACATCCGGGACAGCGATGAGCAGTTCTTC. It specifies CASSYIRDSDEQFF.

As for this clonotype: With a much larger clone just one base away, this may be a read error. The chain is built from TRBV7-9 and TRBJ1-6; 7 bases agree with TRBD1. This CDR3 is 16 amino acids long. CDR1 and CDR2 (germline): SEHNR, FQNEAQ (reference sequence). CDR3 DNA sequence: TGTGCCAGCAGCTCCGGGGTACAGGGGTATAATTTACCCCTCCACTTT. Translation gives CASSSGVQGYNLPLHF.

This clonotype is large (0.1 to 1%). The chain is built from TRBV20-1 and TRBJ2-1; possible D gene TRBD2, 6 bases. There are 13 residues in the CDR3. V dropped 5 bases and J dropped 2 bases, with 10 bases sitting between them. Per the germline V gene, CDR1 is DFQATT and CDR2 is SNEGSKA (reference sequence). The CDR3 loop reads CSAGTSPYNEQFF. CDR3 nucleotide sequence: TGCAGTGCTGGGACTTCCCCCTACAATGAGCAGTTCTTC.

The V call is TRBV4-2, the J call TRBJ2-3; 8 bases match TRBD1. CDR1 and CDR2 from the germline V gene are LGHNA and YNFKEQ. V lost 4 bases to trimming and J lost 5 bases; unmatched junction nucleotides: 11. The CDR3 is 16 residues long. The CDR3 DNA is TGTGCCAGCAGCCGAGGCGGCAGGGGGCGCGAAGATACGCAGTATTTT. Amino acids: CASSRGGRGREDTQYF.

V is TRBV20-1 and J is TRBJ2-1, with D perhaps matching TRBD1 or TRBD2 (5 bases each). There are 12 residues in the CDR3. The germline V gene encodes CDR1 DFQATT and CDR2 SNEGSKA (reference sequence). The germline V and J ends were trimmed by 6 bases and 5 bases, with 11 bases remaining between them. CDR3: CSAGANHNEQFF. Here the CDR3 DNA reads TGCAGTGCCGGGGCTAACCACAATGAGCAGTTCTTC.

A note on this clonotype: This may stem from a read error, because a much larger clone lies one nucleotide away. This chain joins TRBV27 and TRBJ2-7; D uncertain. Trimming removed 2 bases at V and 1 base at J, with 12 bases between. This CDR3 is built from 15 residues. In germline, CDR1 is MNHEY, CDR2 SMNVEV (reference sequence). CDR3 in amino acids: CASSLRLATSYEQYF. In DNA form, the CDR3 reads TGTGCCAGCAGTTTAAGACTGGCTACTTCCTACGAGCAGTACTTC.

In its sample, this clonotype was seen a few times. V gene TRBV9 combines with J gene TRBJ1-4, with 10 nucleotides matching TRBD1. Germline V gives CDR1 SGDLS, CDR2 YYNGEE. The CDR3 sequence is 15 residues long. Trimming removed 4 bases from V and 6 bases from J; junction bases left unmatched: 6. This CDR3 is CASSPRQGADEKLFF. CDR3 in DNA: TGTGCCAGCAGCCCCCGACAGGGGGCTGATGAAAAACTGTTTTTT. The variable domain in full, completed from reference TRBV9 and TRBJ1-4, reads DSGVTQTPKHLITATGQRVTLRCSPRSGDLSVYWYQQSLDQGLQFLIQYYNGEERAKGNILERFSAQQFPDLHSELNLSSLELGDSALYFCASSPRQGADEKLFFGSGTQLSVL.

This clonotype is judged medium-sized. J is TRBJ1-5 and V is TRBV20-1; D not resolved. The CDR3 runs 12 residues. Trimming removed 3 bases from V and 5 bases from J, with 8 bases in between. CDR1 and CDR2 from the germline V gene are DFQATT and SNEGSKA (reference sequence). CDR3 in amino acids: CSASRVYQPQHF. The CDR3 DNA reads as TGCAGTGCTAGTCGCGTCTATCAGCCCCAGCATTTT.

In its sample, this clonotype is medium-sized (0.01 to 0.1%). Written as DNA, the CDR3 is TGTGCCAGCAGACTAGCGGGGTCCACAGATACGCAGTATTTT. Its protein product is CASRLAGSTDTQYF. The rearrangement joins TRBV2 to TRBJ2-3; TRBD2 matches at 10 bases. CDR3 length: 14 residues. Germline CDR1 reads SNHLY; CDR2 reads FYNNEI. The V gene end was trimmed by 6 bases and the J gene end by 2 bases; junction bases not matched to a gene: 2.

At least ten counts were recorded for this clonotype. V gene TRBV6-6 combines with J gene TRBJ1-6, with a possible D match to TRBD1 (6 bases). Trimming removed 0 bases at V and 7 bases at J, with 10 bases between. CDR1 is MNHNY, CDR2 SVGAGI, per germline (reference sequence). This CDR3 region has 15 residues. The CDR3 DNA reads TGTGCCAGCAGTTACTCCACAGGGACCAATTCACCCCTCCACTTT. Translating gives CASSYSTGTNSPLHF.

This clonotype was seen repeatedly, ten times or more. The CDR3 region has the DNA TGTGCCAGCAGCCCGACTAGCGCTACAGATACGCAGTATTTT. It yields the protein CASSPTSATDTQYF. The rearrangement joins TRBV7-9 to TRBJ2-3; 8 bases are shared with TRBD2. Germline loops: CDR1 SEHNR, CDR2 FQNEAQ (reference sequence). This CDR3 has 14 residues. V lost 5 bases and J lost 3; bases outside the gene matches: 4.

As regards this clonotype: Being one base from a much bigger clone, this may be a read error. The chain employs TRBV19 and TRBJ1-1; TRBD1 aligns across 10 bases. Trimming took 5 bases from V and 9 from J; bases not matched to a gene: 9. CDR3 length: 14 residues. The germline CDR1 and CDR2 sequences are LNHDA and SQIVND (reference sequence). The CDR3 loop is CASSLTGQGTKAFF. The CDR3 DNA follows: TGTGCCAGTAGTCTAACGGGACAGGGGACTAAAGCTTTCTTT.

This clonotype was seen only a few times. The junction shows a germline mismatch at one end, possibly a read error. The V and J genes are TRBV28 and TRBJ2-1; TRBD2 agrees at 10 bases. The CDR3 has 15 amino acids. Per the germline V gene, CDR1 is MDHEN and CDR2 is SYDVKM. The CDR3 coding sequence is TGTGCCGGCAGTCCTAGCGGGAGTGGCTACAATGAGCAGATCTTC. Translated, it gives CAGSPSGSGYNEQIF.

Within the sample, this clonotype is medium-sized. The chain is built from TRBV20-1 and TRBJ1-1; 7 nucleotides match TRBD1. V lost 3 bases, J lost 0 bases, and 7 bases stayed unmatched. CDR1 and CDR2 from the germline V gene are DFQATT and SNEGSKA (reference sequence). This CDR3 region has 15 residues. Here the CDR3 reads CSASNPRGLNTEAFF. CDR3 bases: TGCAGTGCTAGCAACCCGAGGGGGCTGAACACTGAAGCTTTCTTT.

This clonotype was found many times. This chain links TRBV28 with TRBJ1-5; 7 nucleotides align to TRBD1. CDR1 is MDHEN and CDR2 is SYDVKM in the germline V gene. V shed 2 bases and J 7 bases; nucleotides not matched to a gene: 8. This CDR3 has 15 amino acids. The chain's CDR3 is CASSLRRGLGQPQHF. CDR3 coding DNA: TGTGCCAGCAGTTTACGGAGGGGGCTGGGGCAGCCCCAGCATTTT.

Concerning this clonotype: An end of the junction does not agree with germline; a read error may underlie this. The V gene is TRBV28, the J gene TRBJ2-6; TRBD1 might be the D (5 bases). This CDR3 is 16 amino acids long. Germline values: CDR1 MDHEN, CDR2 SYDVKM. CDR3 protein: CASSEQVSSGANALTF. In DNA form, the CDR3 reads TGTGCCAGCAGTGAACAGGTCTCCTCTGGGGCCAACGCCCTGACCTTC.